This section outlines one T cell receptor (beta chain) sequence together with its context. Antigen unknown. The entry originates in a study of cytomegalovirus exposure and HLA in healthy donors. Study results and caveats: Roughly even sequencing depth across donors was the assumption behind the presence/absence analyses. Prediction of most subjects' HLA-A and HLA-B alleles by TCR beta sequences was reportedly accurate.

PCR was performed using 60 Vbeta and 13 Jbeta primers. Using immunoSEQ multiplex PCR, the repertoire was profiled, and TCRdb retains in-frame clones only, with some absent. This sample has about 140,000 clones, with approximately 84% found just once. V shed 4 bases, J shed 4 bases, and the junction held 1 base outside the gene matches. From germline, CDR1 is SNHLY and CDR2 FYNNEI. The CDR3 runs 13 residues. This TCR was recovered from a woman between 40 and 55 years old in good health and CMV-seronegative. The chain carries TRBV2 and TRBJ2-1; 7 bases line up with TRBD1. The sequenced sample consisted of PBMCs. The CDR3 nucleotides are TGTGCCAGCAGTGGACAGGGATACAATGAGCAGTTCTTC. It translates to CASSGQGYNEQFF. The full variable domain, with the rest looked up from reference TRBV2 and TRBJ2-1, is EPEVTQTPSHQVTQMGQEVILRCVPISNHLYFYWYRQILGQKVEFLVSFYNNEISEKSEIFDDQFSVERPDGSNFTLKIRSTKLEDSAMYFCASSGQGYNEQFFGPGTRLTVL.